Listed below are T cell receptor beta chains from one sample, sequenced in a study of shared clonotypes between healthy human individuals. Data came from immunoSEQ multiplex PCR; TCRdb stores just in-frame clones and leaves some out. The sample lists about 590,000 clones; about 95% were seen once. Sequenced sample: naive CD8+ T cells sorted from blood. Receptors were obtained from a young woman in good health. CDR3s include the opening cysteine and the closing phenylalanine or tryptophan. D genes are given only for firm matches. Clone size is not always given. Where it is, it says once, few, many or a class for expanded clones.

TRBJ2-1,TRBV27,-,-,TGTGCCAGCAGTTCCCTCAATGAGCAGTTCTTC,CASSSLNEQFF
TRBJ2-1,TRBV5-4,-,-,TGTGCCAGCAGCCCGACTAGCTACAATGAGCAGTTCTTC,CASSPTSYNEQFF
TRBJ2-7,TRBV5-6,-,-,TGTGCCAGCAGTCTAGGGGCGGGCCAGGGTTTGTACGAGCAGTACTTC,CASSLGAGQGLYEQYF
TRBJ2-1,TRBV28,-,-,TGTGCCAGCGGGAGCAGGGTTGCCTCCTACAATGAGCAGTTCTTC,CASGSRVASYNEQFF
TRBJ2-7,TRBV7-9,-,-,TGTGCCAGCAGCGTTAGCGCAGGAAGAGGCGAGCAGTACTTC,CASSVSAGRGEQYF
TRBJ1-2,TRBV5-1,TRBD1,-,TGCGCCAGCAGCTTGGCCGGGACAGGCCGCTATGGCTACACCTTC,CASSLAGTGRYGYTF
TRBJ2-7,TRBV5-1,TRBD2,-,TGCGCCAGCAGCTTCGGGTGGGCTAGCGGATCCTACGAGCAGTACTTC,CASSFGWASGSYEQYF
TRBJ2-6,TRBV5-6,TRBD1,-,TGTGCCAGCAGGGATCGTCCGGGACAGAGCTCTGGGGCCAACGTCCTGACTTTC,CASRDRPGQSSGANVLTF
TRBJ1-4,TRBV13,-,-,TGTGCCAGCAGCTTACGGGCAGGGAAGGAAAAACTGTTTTTT,CASSLRAGKEKLFF
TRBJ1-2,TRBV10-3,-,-,TGTGCCATCAGTGATTTAGGCGATACTAAATTTTATGGCTACACCTTC,CAISDLGDTKFYGYTF
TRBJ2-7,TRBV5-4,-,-,TGTGCCAGCAGCGTGTCAAGGAGCTCCTACGAGCAGTACTTC,CASSVSRSSYEQYF
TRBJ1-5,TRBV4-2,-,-,TGTGCCAGCAGCCAAGAGCGGGGCGGGGGCAATCAGCCCCAGCATTTT,CASSQERGGGNQPQHF
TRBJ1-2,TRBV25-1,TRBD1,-,TGTGCCAGCACAGGGACAGGGACGAAATATGGCTACACCTTC,CASTGTGTKYGYTF
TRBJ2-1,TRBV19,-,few,TGTGCCAGTAGTACCTACAATGAGCAGTTCTTC,CASSTYNEQFF
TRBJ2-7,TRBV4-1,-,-,TGCGCCAGCACAATTATAGATGGCGAGAACTACGAGCAGTACTTC,CASTIIDGENYEQYF
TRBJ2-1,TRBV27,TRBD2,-,TGTGCCAGCAGTTTTTTGACTAGCGGTCGAGGCGATGAGCAGTTCTTC,CASSFLTSGRGDEQFF
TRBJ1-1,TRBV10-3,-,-,TGTGCCATCAGTGAAGGGGGGGGACAGAACACTGAAGCTTTCTTT,CAISEGGGQNTEAFF